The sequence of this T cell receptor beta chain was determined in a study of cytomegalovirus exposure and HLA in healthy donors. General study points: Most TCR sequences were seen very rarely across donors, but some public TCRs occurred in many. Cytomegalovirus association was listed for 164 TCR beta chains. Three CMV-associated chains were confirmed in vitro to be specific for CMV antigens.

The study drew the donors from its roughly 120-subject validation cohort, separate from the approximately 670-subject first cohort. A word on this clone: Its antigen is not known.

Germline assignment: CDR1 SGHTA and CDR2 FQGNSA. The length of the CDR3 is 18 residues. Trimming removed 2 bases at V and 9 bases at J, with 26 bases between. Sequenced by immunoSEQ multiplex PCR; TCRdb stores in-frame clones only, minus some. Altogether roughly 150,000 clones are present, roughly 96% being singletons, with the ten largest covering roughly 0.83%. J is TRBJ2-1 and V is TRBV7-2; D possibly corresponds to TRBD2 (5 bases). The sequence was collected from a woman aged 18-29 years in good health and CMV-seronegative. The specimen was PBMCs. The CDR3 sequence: CASSLYGPPHRVSGEQFF. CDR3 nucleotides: TGTGCCAGCAGCTTATACGGTCCCCCACATCGAGTAAGCGGTGAGCAGTTCTTC.